The 9 T cell receptor beta chains reported below all come from one sample, sequenced in a study of CD4 T cells in relation to SARS-CoV-2 and coronaviruses. The table came from immunoSEQ multiplex PCR; TCRdb's copy has only in-frame clones and leaves some out. The repertoire holds about 60,000 clones, 92% seen once, with about 0.4% in the top ten. The sequenced material came from naive CD4+ T cells from PBMCs. Subset specified: naive CD4+ T cells isolated by negative enrichment. Every receptor here comes from an adult with COVID-19.

The chain employs TRBV2 and TRBJ1-5, with D maybe TRBD1 (6 bases). Looked up from germline, CDR1 is SNHLY and CDR2 is FYNNEI. V lost 5 bases and J 1 base, leaving 9 bases between the germline ends. The CDR3 runs to 14 residues. The DNA for the CDR3 is TGTGCCAGCAGTAAGGACAGCAGCAATCAGCCCCAGCATTTT. The encoded protein is CASSKDSSNQPQHF. The full variable domain, rest sourced from reference TRBV2 and TRBJ1-5, is EPEVTQTPSHQVTQMGQEVILRCVPISNHLYFYWYRQILGQKVEFLVSFYNNEISEKSEIFDDQFSVERPDGSNFTLKIRSTKLEDSAMYFCASSKDSSNQPQHFGDGTRLSIL.

The genes are TRBV7-8 and TRBJ1-2, with 11 bases fitting TRBD1. This CDR3 is 15 amino acids long. The germline gives CDR1 SGHVS, CDR2 FQNEAQ. Unmatched junction bases numbered 10, after V lost 5 bases and J lost 8 bases. Here the CDR3 DNA reads TGTGCCAGCAGCCCCGGACAGGGGGCATCTTGGGGCTACACCTTC. Translation: CASSPGQGASWGYTF.

V and J are TRBV7-2 and TRBJ2-6; unclear D gene. Germline values: CDR1 SGHTA, CDR2 FQGNSA. The CDR3 runs 15 residues. V was cut by 4 bases and J by 3 bases, with 10 bases left in between. CDR3 loop: CASSSRLGGANVLTF. DNA of the CDR3: TGTGCCAGCAGCTCCAGACTTGGTGGGGCCAACGTCCTGACTTTC.

The rearrangement links TRBV5-1 to TRBJ2-5; D is unresolved. The CDR3 is made up of 13 amino acids. Germline CDR1 reads SGHRS; CDR2 reads YFSETQ. V shed 6 bases and J shed 3 bases, with 12 bases lying between them. The CDR3 here is CASNLAPEETQYF. The CDR3 DNA sequence: TGCGCCAGCAATTTGGCACCCGAAGAGACCCAGTACTTC.

V gene TRBV7-9 combines with J gene TRBJ2-1; D is perhaps TRBD1 or TRBD2 (6 bases each). The CDR3 runs 19 residues. The germline gives CDR1 SEHNR, CDR2 FQNEAQ (reference sequence). Trimming took off 1 base at V and 0 bases at J, with 19 bases between the two ends. This CDR3 reads CASSLGSGAKESSYNEQFF. The CDR3 DNA reads as TGTGCCAGCAGCTTAGGCTCGGGGGCTAAAGAGAGCTCCTACAATGAGCAGTTCTTC.

The chain carries TRBV27 and TRBJ2-1, with 12 bases identical to TRBD2. The CDR3 consists of 15 residues. J lost 8 bases, V lost 5 bases, and 7 bases had no gene match. Germline lookup yields CDR1 MNHEY and CDR2 SMNVEV (reference sequence). This chain's CDR3 is CASSPRLAGVHEQFF. The CDR3 region has the DNA TGTGCCAGCAGTCCGCGACTAGCGGGAGTCCATGAGCAGTTCTTC.

The gene calls are TRBV7-2 and TRBJ2-1; D not resolved. The germline V and J ends were trimmed by 1 base and 8 bases, with 9 bases remaining between them. The CDR3 length is 13 residues. From germline, CDR1 is SGHTA and CDR2 FQGNSA. CDR3 sequence (DNA): TGTGCCAGCAGCTTAGAGCTATCCCATGAGCAGTTCTTC. It codes for CASSLELSHEQFF.

The chain carries TRBV6-5 and TRBJ1-1; 7 nucleotides agree with TRBD1. Germline values: CDR1 MNHEY, CDR2 SVGAGI. The CDR3 loop spans 14 amino acids. Losses at the gene ends were 6 bases for V and 12 bases for J; bases not matched to a gene: 16. CDR3 protein: CASRLTGAYLDPFF. CDR3 nucleotides: TGTGCCAGCAGACTTACAGGGGCGTACCTTGATCCTTTCTTT.

The chain couples TRBV7-2 to TRBJ1-5, with 9 bases identical to TRBD1. Per the germline V gene, CDR1 is SGHTA and CDR2 is FQGNSA. The CDR3 sequence is 14 residues long. The V segment lost 4 bases and the J segment 6 bases; nucleotides outside the gene matches: 4. CDR3 in amino acids: CASSSQGAVQPQHF. DNA for the CDR3: TGTGCCAGCAGCTCACAGGGGGCTGTTCAGCCCCAGCATTTT.